A selection of T cell receptor beta chains follows, all from one sample in a study of T-cell memory formation after mild COVID-19. TCRdb redid the calling of the 5' RACE reads with MiXCR, one entry per CDR3 protein. The sample consists of nearly 200,000 distinct CDR3 sequences, 18% of them appearing once. Sequenced: PBMCs or a T cell subset sorted from them (not recorded which). All receptors derive from an adult woman who had mild COVID-19 (a few samples of this study predate the infection). Cell type and time point are not known. CDR3s include the opening cysteine and the closing phenylalanine or tryptophan. The order of the fields is J gene, clone size, V gene, D gene, CDR3 DNA, CDR3 protein. A D gene is named only where the DNA matches it firmly. The size entry is marked missing in some rows and otherwise reads once, few, many or a size class.

>TRBJ2-5|many|TRBV7-8|TRBD1
TGTGCCAGCAGCCGACAGGGAGCCCAAGAGACCCAGTACTTC
CASSRQGAQETQYF
>TRBJ2-7|many|TRBV7-9|TRBD2
TGTGCCAGCAGCCTTACAGGACTAGAAGCCGGCGAGCAGTACTTC
CASSLTGLEAGEQYF
>TRBJ1-2|few|TRBV20-1|TRBD1
TGCAGTGCTGGACAGGGCATCGGCTACACCTTC
CSAGQGIGYTF
>TRBJ2-1|NA|TRBV12-3/TRBV12-4|TRBD1
TGTGCCAGCAGTTTGGGGACAGGGGTCTCTGAGCAGTTCTTC
CASSLGTGVSEQFF
>TRBJ1-1|NA|TRBV29-1|NA
TGCAGCGTTGGTAGGTTCACTGAAGCTTTCTTT
CSVGRFTEAFF
>TRBJ2-7|NA|TRBV29-1|TRBD1
TGCAGCGTTGAAGGGGGACAGGGGTCCTACGAGCAGTACTTC
CSVEGGQGSYEQYF
>TRBJ2-7|few|TRBV11-2|NA
TGTGCCAGCAGCCTCCCGGGGTCCTACGAGCAGTACTTC
CASSLPGSYEQYF
>TRBJ2-7|NA|TRBV4-2|NA
TGTGCCAGCAGCCAAGAGGGGCTAGCGTCCCACGAGCAGTACTTC
CASSQEGLASHEQYF
>TRBJ2-3|few|TRBV5-1|TRBD1
TGCGCCAGCAGGCCGGGACAGAGCACAGATACGCAGTATTTT
CASRPGQSTDTQYF
>TRBJ2-3|few|TRBV12-3/TRBV12-4|TRBD2
TGTGCCAGCAGAAAGCGGGGGGGCTGGTCAGATACGCAGTATTTT
CASRKRGGWSDTQYF
>TRBJ2-5|NA|TRBV12-3/TRBV12-4|NA
TGTGCCAGCAGTTTATCCGGGACACAAGAGACCCAGTACTTC
CASSLSGTQETQYF
>TRBJ2-2|NA|TRBV7-7|TRBD1
TGTGCCAGCAGCCCTGCTGCAGGGGGCACCGGGGAGCTGTTTTTT
CASSPAAGGTGELFF
>TRBJ2-5|NA|TRBV24-1|NA
TGTGCCACCAGTGAACAGGGTCGGAAAGAGACCCAGTACTTC
CATSEQGRKETQYF
>TRBJ1-5|NA|TRBV12-3/TRBV12-4|TRBD1
TGTGCCAGCAGACGGGGACAGTCCAATCAGCCCCAGCATTTT
CASRRGQSNQPQHF
>TRBJ2-7|few|TRBV12-3/TRBV12-4|NA
TGTGCCAGCAGTCCTTACTTCGAAGTGGGGGCTTCCTACGAGCAGTACTTC
CASSPYFEVGASYEQYF
>TRBJ1-1|NA|TRBV6-5|NA
TGTGCCAGCACCCACCGAAGGGAACAGAACACTGAAGCTTTCTTT
CASTHRREQNTEAFF
>TRBJ2-7|NA|TRBV5-1|NA
TGCGCCAGCAGCTTGGCGGGTGTCTCCTCTCCCTCCTACGAGCAGTACTTC
CASSLAGVSSPSYEQYF
>TRBJ2-2|NA|TRBV12-3/TRBV12-4|NA
TGTGCCAGCAGTTTAGGACGGACTAACACCGGGGAGCTGTTTTTT
CASSLGRTNTGELFF
>TRBJ2-7|few|TRBV20-1|NA
TGCAGTGCTGGACAGCCCCCACAGGGCCGGGAGCAGTACTTC
CSAGQPPQGREQYF
>TRBJ1-1|many|TRBV20-1|TRBD1
TGCAGTGCTAGAAGAGGGGGCGACGGTGAAGCTTTCTTT
CSARRGGDGEAFF
>TRBJ1-1|NA|TRBV7-2|NA
TGTGCCAGCAGCTCCATAAGGGGCCTGGGGGGTTTCCCTGAAGCTTTCTTT
CASSSIRGLGGFPEAFF
>TRBJ1-1|NA|TRBV7-3|NA
TGTGCCAGCAGCCCGGGGACTCAGAACACTGAAGCTTTCTTT
CASSPGTQNTEAFF